The 4 T cell receptor beta chains below come from one sample, sequenced in a study of post-analysis software for immune sequencing data. Study conclusions and caveats: Five TRBV segments, including TRBV5-6, TRBV5-1 and TRBV20-1, were more frequent in patients than controls.

cDNA libraries for TCR beta contained unique molecular identifiers. TCRdb reanalysed the PCR reads using MiXCR and keeps one entry per CDR3 protein. The sample carries hundreds of thousands of distinct CDR3 sequences, 55% to 70% recorded once. The antigens these receptors bind are not known. Sequencing used blood. Receptors were obtained from a girl aged 2 to 10 with multiple sclerosis.

The chain joins TRBV2 to TRBJ1-2, with TRBD1 matching over 8 bases. The germline CDR1 and CDR2 sequences are SNHLY and FYNNEI. After removal of 6 bases from V and 8 bases from J, the junction contained 8 bases not matched to a gene. The CDR3 runs to 13 residues. CDR3 amino acids: CASSMDRANGYTF. The CDR3 DNA reads as TGTGCCAGCAGCATGGACAGGGCTAACGGCTACACCTTC.

This clonotype was observed a few times. The chain carries TRBV5-1 and TRBJ2-1; 12 bases match TRBD2. Germline-derived CDR1 and CDR2 are SGHRS and YFSETQ. J gave up 1 base and V 4 bases, and 6 bases lay outside the gene matches. The CDR3 is made up of 17 amino acids. The CDR3 DNA reads TGCGCCAGCAGCCCTGGACTAGCGGGACCTTCCTACAATGAGCAGTTCTTC. Translated: CASSPGLAGPSYNEQFF.

This clonotype was counted once. This chain joins TRBV12-3 or TRBV12-4 and TRBJ2-7; 11 bases align to TRBD1. V shed 3 bases, J shed 1 base, and the junction held 8 bases outside the gene matches. There are 17 residues in the CDR3. The CDR3 region has the DNA TGTGCCAGCAGTTTTCCCCGGGACAGGGGGTTATCCTACGAGCAGTACTTC. This sequence encodes CASSFPRDRGLSYEQYF.

CDR3 sequence reads: CASSLSWGSAEAFF. As DNA, the CDR3 is TGTGCCAGCAGTTTATCCTGGGGGAGCGCTGAAGCTTTCTTT. This chain connects TRBV27 to TRBJ1-1; tentative D call: TRBD1 (5 bases). The CDR3 runs to 14 residues. Germline V CDR1 and CDR2: MNHEY, SMNVEV (reference sequence). Trimming took off 0 bases at V and 6 bases at J, with 11 bases between the two ends.